Detailed here is one T cell receptor (beta chain). What it recognizes is unknown. This entry is derived from a study of graft-versus-host responses after intestinal transplantation. Background on the study: Recipients across the board were started on anti-thymocyte globulin induction, then kept on tacrolimus and steroids for two to three years. Whole-study findings and limits: Investigators detected GvH clones in recipient marrow, with some emerging earlier in ileum or blood. Levels of circulating GvH clones at their peak were associated with early post-transplant HvG declines. High graft-versus-host to host-versus-graft T cell clonal ratios marked allografts of patients with graft-donor macrochimerism.

The germline CDR1 and CDR2 sequences are WSHSY and SAAADI. Trimming cost V 6 bases and J 4 bases, with 15 bases left between them. The CDR3 has 14 amino acids. The method was immunoSEQ multiplex PCR; TCRdb's version includes in-frame clones alone and lacks a portion of them. The data show 85,000 to 90,000 clones, with approximately 90% seen just once and approximately 0.32% held by the top ten. This specimen was unstimulated CD4+ T cells sorted from spleen or lymph node cells, taken before transplant. The rearrangement uses TRBV10-2 and TRBJ1-2, with D tentatively TRBD1 (6 bases). The TCR was taken from a human donor who was the organ donor for an intestinal transplant. The CDR3 region has the DNA TGCGCCAGCAGAGCCGGACAGAACTTCTATGGCTACACCTTC. Translated, it gives CASRAGQNFYGYTF.